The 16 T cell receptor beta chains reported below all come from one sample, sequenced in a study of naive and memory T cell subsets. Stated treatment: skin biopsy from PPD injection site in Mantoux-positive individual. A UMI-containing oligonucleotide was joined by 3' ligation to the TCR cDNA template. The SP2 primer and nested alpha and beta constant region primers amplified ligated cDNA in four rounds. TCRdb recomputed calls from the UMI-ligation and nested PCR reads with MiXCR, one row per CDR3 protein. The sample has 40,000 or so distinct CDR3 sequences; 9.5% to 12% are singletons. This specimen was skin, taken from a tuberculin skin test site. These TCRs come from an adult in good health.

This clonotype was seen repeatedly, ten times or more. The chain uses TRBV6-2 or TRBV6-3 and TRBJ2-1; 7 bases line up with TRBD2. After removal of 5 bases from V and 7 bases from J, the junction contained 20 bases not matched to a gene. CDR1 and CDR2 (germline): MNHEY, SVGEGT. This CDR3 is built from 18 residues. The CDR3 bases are TGTGCCAGCAGTCCGCCATTATGGGGCGGGAGAGGTATAAATGAGCAGTTCTTC. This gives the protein CASSPPLWGGRGINEQFF.

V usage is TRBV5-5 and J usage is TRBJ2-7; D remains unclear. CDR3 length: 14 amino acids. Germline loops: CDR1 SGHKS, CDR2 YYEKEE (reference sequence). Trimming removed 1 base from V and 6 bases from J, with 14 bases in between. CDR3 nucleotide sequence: TGTGCCAGCAGCTTGAGTAACTCCGCCTCCGAGCAGTACTTC. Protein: CASSLSNSASEQYF. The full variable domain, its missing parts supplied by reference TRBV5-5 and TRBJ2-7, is DAGVTQSPTHLIKTRGQQVTLRCSPISGHKSVSWYQQVLGQGPQFIFQYYEKEERGRGNFPDRFSARQFPNYSSELNVNALLLGDSALYLCASSLSNSASEQYFGPGTRLTVT.

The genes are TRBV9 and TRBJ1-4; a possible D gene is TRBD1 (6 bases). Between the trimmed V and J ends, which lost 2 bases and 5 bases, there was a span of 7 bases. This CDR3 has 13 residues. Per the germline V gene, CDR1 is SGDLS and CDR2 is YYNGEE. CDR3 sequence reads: CASSVDRNEKLFF. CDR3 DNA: TGTGCCAGCAGCGTGGACAGAAATGAAAAACTGTTTTTT.

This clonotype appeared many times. CDR3 coding DNA: TGTGCCAGCAGCCAAGGAGCAGACACTGAAGCTTTCTTT. Translation: CASSQGADTEAFF. The rearrangement links TRBV3-1 to TRBJ1-1; D gene uncertain. CDR1 LGHDT and CDR2 YNNKEL come from the germline V gene (reference sequence). Trimming removed 1 base from V and 3 bases from J, with 6 bases in between. The CDR3 sequence is 13 residues long.

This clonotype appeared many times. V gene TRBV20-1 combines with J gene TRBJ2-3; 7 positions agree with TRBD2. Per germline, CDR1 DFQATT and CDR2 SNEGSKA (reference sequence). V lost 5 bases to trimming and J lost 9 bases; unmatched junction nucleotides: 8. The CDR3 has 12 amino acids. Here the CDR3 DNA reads TGCAGTGCTGGCCGGGGCGGGGGAACGCAGTATTTT. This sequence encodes CSAGRGGGTQYF.

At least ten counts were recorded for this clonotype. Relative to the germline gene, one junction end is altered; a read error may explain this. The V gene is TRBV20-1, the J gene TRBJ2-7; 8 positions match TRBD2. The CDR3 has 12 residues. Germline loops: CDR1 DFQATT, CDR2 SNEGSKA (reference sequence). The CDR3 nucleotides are TGCAGTGCTAGTCAAGCGGGGGACCCACAACAATTC. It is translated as CSASQAGDPQQF.

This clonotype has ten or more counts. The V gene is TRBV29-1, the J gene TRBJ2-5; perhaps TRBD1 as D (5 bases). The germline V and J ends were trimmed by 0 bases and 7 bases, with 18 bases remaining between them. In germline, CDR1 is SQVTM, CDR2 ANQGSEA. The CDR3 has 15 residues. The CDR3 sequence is CSVEDLQGTWGTQYF. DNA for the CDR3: TGCAGCGTTGAAGATCTTCAGGGAACTTGGGGGACCCAGTACTTC.

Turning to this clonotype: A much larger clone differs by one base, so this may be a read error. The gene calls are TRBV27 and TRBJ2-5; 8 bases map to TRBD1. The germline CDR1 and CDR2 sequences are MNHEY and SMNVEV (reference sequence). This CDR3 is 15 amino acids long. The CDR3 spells CVSRKGQASGETQYF. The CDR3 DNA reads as TGTGTCAGCAGGAAGGGACAGGCTTCAGGGGAGACCCAGTACTTC.

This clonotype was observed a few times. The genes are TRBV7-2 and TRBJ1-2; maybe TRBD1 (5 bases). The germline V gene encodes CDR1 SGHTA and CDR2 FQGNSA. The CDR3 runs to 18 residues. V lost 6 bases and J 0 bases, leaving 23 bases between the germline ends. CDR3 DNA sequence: TGTGCCAGCAGAGAACTAGGACATATTGACAGTACTAACTATGGCTACACCTTC. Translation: CASRELGHIDSTNYGYTF.

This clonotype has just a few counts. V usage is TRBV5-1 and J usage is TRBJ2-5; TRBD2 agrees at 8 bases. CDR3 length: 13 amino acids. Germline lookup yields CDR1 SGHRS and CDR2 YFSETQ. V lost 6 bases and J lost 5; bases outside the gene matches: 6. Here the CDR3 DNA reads TGCGCCAGCACGGGGACTAGTCGTGAGACCCAGTACTTC. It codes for CASTGTSRETQYF. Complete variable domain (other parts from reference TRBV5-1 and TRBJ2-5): KAGVTQTPRYLIKTRGQQVTLSCSPISGHRSVSWYQQTPGQGLQFLFEYFSETQRNKGNFPGRFSGRQFSNSRSEMNVSTLELGDSALYLCASTGTSRETQYFGPGTRLLVL.

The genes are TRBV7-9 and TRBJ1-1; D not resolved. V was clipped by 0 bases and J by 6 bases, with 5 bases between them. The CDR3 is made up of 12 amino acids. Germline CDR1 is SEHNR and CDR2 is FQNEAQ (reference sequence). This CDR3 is CASSLAVAEAFF. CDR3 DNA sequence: TGTGCCAGCAGCTTAGCAGTAGCTGAAGCTTTCTTT.

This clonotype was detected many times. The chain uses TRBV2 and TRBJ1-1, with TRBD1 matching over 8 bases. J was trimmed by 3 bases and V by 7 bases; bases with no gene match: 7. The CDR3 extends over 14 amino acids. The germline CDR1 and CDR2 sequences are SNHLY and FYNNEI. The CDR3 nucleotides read TGTGCCAGCATGACAGGACAGGGCTACACTGAAGCTTTCTTT. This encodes CASMTGQGYTEAFF.

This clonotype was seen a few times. The CDR3 loop reads CSARDYLSLATVYSPLHF. The CDR3 DNA reads TGCAGTGCTAGAGATTATTTGTCATTGGCAACTGTTTATTCACCCCTCCACTTT. The V and J genes are TRBV20-1 and TRBJ1-6, with D uncertain. The CDR3 totals 18 residues. Between the trimmed V and J ends, which lost 0 bases and 8 bases, there was a span of 23 bases. Per germline, CDR1 DFQATT and CDR2 SNEGSKA (reference sequence).

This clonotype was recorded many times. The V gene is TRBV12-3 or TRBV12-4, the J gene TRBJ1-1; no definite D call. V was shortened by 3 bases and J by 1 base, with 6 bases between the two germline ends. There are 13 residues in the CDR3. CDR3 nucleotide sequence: TGTGCCAGCAGTTTTTACCGGAACACTGAAGCTTTCTTT. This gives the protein CASSFYRNTEAFF.

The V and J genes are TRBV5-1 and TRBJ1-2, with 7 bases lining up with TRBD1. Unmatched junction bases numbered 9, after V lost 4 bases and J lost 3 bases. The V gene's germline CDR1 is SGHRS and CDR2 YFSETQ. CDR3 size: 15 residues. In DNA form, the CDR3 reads TGCGCCAGCAGCGCAGGGACAGCGAGGGACTATGGCTACACCTTC. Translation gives CASSAGTARDYGYTF.

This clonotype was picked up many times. The CDR3 region is CASSLGQAGPGYTF. CDR3 nucleotide sequence: TGCGCCAGCAGTCTCGGACAGGCTGGGCCTGGCTACACCTTC. The V gene is TRBV5-1, the J gene TRBJ1-2, with 7 bases fitting TRBD1. J gave up 7 bases and V 5 bases, and 11 bases lay outside the gene matches. CDR1 is SGHRS, CDR2 YFSETQ, per germline. The CDR3 has 14 amino acids.